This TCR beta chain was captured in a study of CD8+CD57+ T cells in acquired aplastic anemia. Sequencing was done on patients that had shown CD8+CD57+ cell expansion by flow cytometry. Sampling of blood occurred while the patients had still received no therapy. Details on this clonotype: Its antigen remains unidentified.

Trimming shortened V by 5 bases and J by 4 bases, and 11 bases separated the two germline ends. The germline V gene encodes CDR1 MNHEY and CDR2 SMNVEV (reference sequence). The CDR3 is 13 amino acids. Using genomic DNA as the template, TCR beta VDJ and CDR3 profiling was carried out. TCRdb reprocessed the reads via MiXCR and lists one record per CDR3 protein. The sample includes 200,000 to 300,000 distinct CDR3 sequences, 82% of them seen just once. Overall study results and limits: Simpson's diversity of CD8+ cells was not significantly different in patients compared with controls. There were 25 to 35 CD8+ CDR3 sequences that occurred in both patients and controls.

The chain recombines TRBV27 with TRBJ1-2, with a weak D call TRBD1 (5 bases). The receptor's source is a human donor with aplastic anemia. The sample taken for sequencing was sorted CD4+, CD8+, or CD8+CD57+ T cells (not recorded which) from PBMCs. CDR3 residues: CASSPRGSYGYTF. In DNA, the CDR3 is TGTGCCAGCAGTCCGCGGGGGTCCTATGGCTACACCTTC.